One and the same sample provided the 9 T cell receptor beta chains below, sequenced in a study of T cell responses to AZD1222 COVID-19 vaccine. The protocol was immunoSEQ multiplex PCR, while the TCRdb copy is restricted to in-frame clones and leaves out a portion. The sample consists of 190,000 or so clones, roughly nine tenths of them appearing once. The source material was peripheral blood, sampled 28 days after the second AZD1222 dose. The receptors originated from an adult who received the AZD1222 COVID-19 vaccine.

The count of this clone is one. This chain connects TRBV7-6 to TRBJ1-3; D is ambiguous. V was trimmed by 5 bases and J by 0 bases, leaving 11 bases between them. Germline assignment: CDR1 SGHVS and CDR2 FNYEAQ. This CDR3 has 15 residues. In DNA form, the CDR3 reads TGTGCCAGCAGCCCGGACTGGAGCTCTGGAAACACCATATATTTT. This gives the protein CASSPDWSSGNTIYF.

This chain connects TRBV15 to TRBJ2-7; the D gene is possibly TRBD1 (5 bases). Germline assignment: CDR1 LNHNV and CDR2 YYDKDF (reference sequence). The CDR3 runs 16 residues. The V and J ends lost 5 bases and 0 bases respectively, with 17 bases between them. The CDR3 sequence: CATSGLRSGYSYEQYF. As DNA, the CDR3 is TGTGCCACCAGCGGCCTCCGGTCAGGGTACTCCTACGAGCAGTACTTC.

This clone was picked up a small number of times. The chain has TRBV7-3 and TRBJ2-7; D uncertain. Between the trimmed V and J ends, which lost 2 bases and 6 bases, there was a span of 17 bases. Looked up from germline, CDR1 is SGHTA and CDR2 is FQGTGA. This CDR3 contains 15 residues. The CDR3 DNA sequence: TGTGCCAGCAGCTTAGGTTGGCACCCCCTCCTCGAGCAGTACTTC. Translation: CASSLGWHPLLEQYF.

The DNA of the CDR3 is TGTGCCAGTATGCGAGCCCTCGAAGGACCCCTCCACTTT. Protein: CASMRALEGPLHF. The chain links TRBV19 to TRBJ1-6; the D is unclear. V dropped 7 bases and J dropped 12 bases, with 16 bases sitting between them. This CDR3 contains 13 residues. Germline V lookup: CDR1 LNHDA, CDR2 SQIVND (reference sequence).

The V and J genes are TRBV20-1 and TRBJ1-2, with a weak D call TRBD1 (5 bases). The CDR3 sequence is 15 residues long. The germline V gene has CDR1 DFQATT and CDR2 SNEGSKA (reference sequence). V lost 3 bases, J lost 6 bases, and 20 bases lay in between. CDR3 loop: CSASFPRPGGDGYTF. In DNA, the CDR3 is TGCAGTGCTAGTTTTCCCCGCCCGGGGGGGGATGGCTACACCTTC.

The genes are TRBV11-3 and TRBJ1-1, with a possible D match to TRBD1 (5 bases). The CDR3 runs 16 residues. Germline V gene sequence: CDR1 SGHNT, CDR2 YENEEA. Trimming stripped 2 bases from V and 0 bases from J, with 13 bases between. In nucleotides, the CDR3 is TGTGCCAGCAGCTTAATTTGGGAGGGGATGAACACTGAAGCTTTCTTT. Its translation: CASSLIWEGMNTEAFF.

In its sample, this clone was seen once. CDR3 nucleotides: TGTGCCAGTACCTACGACTGGCAAGCCAAAAACATTCAGTACTTC. It encodes CASTYDWQAKNIQYF. The chain carries TRBV19 and TRBJ2-4, with D hard to call. Trimming took off 7 bases at V and 0 bases at J, with 13 bases between the two ends. CDR1 LNHDA and CDR2 SQIVND come from the germline V gene (reference sequence). The CDR3 has 15 amino acids.

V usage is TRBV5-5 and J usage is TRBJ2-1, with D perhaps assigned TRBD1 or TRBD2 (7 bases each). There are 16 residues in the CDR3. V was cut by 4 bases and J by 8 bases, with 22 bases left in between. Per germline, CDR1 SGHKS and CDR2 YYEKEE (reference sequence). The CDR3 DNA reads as TGTGCCAGCAGCAAGCGGGGACAGAGTTCGTACTATGAGCAGTTCTTC. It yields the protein CASSKRGQSSYYEQFF.

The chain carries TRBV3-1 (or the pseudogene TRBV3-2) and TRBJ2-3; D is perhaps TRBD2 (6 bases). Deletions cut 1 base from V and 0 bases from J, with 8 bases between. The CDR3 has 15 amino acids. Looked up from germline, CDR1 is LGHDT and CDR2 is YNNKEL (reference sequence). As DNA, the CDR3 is TGTGCCAGCAGCCAAGTCGGGGGAAGCACAGATACGCAGTATTTT. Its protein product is CASSQVGGSTDTQYF.